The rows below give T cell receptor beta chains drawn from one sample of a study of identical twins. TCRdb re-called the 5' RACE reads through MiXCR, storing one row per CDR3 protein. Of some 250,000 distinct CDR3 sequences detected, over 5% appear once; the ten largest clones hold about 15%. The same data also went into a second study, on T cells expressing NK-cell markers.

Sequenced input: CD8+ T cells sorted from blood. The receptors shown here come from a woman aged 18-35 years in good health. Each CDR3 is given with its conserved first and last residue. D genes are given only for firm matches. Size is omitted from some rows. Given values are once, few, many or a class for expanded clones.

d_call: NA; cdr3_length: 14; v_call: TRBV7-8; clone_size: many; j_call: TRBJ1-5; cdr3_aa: CASSLYESNQPQHF; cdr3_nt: TGTGCCAGCAGCTTATACGAGTCTAATCAGCCCCAGCATTTT
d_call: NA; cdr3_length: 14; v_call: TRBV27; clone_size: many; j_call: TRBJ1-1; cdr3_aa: CASSSLGDWTEAFF; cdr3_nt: TGTGCCAGCAGTTCGCTGGGCGACTGGACTGAAGCTTTCTTT
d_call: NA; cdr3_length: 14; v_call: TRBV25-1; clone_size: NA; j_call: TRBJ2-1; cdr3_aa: CASRARSSYNEQFF; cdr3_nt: TGTGCCAGTCGGGCCAGAAGCTCCTACAATGAGCAGTTCTTC
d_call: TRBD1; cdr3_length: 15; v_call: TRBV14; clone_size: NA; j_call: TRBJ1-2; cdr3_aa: CASSQVGGLNYGYTF; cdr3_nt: TGTGCCAGCAGCCAAGTAGGGGGCCTTAACTATGGCTACACCTTC
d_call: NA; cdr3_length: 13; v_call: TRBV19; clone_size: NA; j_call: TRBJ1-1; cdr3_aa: CASGTGFGAEAFF; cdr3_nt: TGTGCCAGTGGAACAGGGTTCGGCGCTGAAGCTTTCTTT
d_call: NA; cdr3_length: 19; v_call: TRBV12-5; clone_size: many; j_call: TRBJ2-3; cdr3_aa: CASGLADSGTPTLTDTQYF; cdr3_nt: TGTGCTAGTGGTTTGGCCGATTCAGGGACACCGACCCTCACAGATACGCAGTATTTT
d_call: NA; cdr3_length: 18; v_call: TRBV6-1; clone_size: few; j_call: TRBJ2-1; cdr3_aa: CASSESILRLRGYNEQFF; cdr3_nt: TGTGCCAGCAGTGAATCCATACTACGCCTCAGGGGTTACAATGAGCAGTTCTTC
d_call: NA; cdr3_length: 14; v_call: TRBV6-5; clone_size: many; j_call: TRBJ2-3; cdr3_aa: CASSYSPATDTQYF; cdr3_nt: TGTGCCAGCAGTTACTCCCCAGCCACAGATACGCAGTATTTT
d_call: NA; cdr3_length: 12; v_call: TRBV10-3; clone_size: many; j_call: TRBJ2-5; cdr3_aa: CAISEGEETQYF; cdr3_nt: TGTGCCATCAGTGAGGGGGAAGAGACCCAGTACTTC
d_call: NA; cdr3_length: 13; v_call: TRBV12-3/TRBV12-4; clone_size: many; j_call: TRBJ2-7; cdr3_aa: CASSFSRRAEQYF; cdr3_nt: TGTGCCAGCAGTTTCAGTCGTAGAGCTGAGCAGTACTTC
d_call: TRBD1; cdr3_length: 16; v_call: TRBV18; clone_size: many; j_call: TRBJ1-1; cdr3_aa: CASSPPGQGGGTEAFF; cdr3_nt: TGTGCCAGCTCACCACCGGGACAGGGGGGCGGCACTGAAGCTTTCTTT
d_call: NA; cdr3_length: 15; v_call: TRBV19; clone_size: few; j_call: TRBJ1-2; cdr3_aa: CASSISVGHFYGYTF; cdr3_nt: TGTGCCAGTAGTATCTCCGTCGGACACTTCTATGGCTACACCTTC
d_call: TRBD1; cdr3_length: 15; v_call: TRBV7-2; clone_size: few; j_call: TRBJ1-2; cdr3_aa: CASSRDRDFNYGYTF; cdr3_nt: TGTGCCAGCAGTCGGGACAGGGACTTTAACTATGGCTACACCTTC
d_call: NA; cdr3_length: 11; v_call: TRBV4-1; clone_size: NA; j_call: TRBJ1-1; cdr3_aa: CASSYRSEAFF; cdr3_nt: TGCGCCAGCAGCTACCGGTCTGAAGCTTTCTTT
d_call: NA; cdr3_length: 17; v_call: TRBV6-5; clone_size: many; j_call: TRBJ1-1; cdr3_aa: CASSYDKSAVGNTEAFF; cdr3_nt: TGTGCCAGCAGTTACGATAAGTCGGCAGTGGGGAACACTGAAGCTTTCTTT
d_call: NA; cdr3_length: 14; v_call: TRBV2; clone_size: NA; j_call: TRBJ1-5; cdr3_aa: CASSEEQYNQPQHF; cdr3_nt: TGTGCCAGCAGTGAGGAACAGTATAATCAGCCCCAGCATTTT
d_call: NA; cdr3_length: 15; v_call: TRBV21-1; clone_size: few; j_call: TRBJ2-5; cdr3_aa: CASSKTRGGKETQYF; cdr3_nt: TGTGCCAGCAGCAAAACGAGGGGGGGCAAAGAGACCCAGTACTTC
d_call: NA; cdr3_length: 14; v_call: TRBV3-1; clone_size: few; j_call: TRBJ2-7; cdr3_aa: CASSQGEGAHEQYF; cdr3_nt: TGTGCCAGCAGCCAGGGCGAAGGCGCGCACGAGCAGTACTTC
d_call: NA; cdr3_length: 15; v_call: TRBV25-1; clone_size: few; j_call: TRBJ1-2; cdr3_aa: CASSERGIVDYGYTF; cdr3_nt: TGTGCCAGCAGTGAACGGGGGATCGTGGACTATGGCTACACCTTC
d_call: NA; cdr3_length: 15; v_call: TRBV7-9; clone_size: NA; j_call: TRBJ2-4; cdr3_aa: CASSRVNAAKNIQYF; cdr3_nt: TGTGCCAGCAGCCGAGTAAATGCGGCCAAAAACATTCAGTACTTC
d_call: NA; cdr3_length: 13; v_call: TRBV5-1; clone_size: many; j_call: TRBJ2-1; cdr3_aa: CASSFRGYNEQFF; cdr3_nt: TGCGCCAGCAGCTTCAGGGGTTACAATGAGCAGTTCTTC
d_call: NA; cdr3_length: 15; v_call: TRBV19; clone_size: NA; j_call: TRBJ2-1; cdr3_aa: CASSIARGTYNEQFF; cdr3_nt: TGTGCCAGTAGTATAGCTAGGGGTACCTACAATGAGCAGTTCTTC
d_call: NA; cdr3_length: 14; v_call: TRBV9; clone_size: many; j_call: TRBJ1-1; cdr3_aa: CASSLPLGDTEAFF; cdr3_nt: TGTGCCAGCAGCCTCCCGCTTGGGGATACTGAAGCTTTCTTT
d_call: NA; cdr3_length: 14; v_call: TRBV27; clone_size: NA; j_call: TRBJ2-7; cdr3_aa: CASSLEGRGVEQYF; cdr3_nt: TGTGCCAGCAGTTTAGAGGGCCGGGGAGTGGAGCAGTACTTC
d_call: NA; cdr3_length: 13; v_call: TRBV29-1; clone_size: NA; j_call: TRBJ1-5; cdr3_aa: CSVAEGRNQPQHF; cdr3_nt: TGCAGCGTTGCCGAGGGGCGCAATCAGCCCCAGCATTTT
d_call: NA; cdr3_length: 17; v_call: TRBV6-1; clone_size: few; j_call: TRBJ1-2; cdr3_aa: CASSDWDMDVLWRGYTF; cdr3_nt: TGTGCCAGCAGTGATTGGGACATGGACGTACTATGGAGAGGCTACACCTTC
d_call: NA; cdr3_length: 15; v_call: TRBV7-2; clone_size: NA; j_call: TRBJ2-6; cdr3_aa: CASSLVFGGANVLTF; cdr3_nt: TGTGCCAGCAGCTTAGTATTTGGTGGGGCCAACGTCCTGACTTTC
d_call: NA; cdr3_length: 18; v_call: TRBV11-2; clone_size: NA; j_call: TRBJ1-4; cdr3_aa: CASSLEGAAGATNEKLFF; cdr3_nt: TGTGCCAGCAGCTTAGAGGGGGCTGCAGGAGCCACTAATGAAAAACTGTTTTTT
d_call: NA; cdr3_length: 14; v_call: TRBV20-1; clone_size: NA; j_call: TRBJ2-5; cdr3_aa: CSARGEAIQETQYF; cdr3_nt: TGCAGTGCTAGAGGGGAAGCGATTCAAGAGACCCAGTACTTC